What follows are 5 T cell receptor beta chains derived from one specimen sequenced in a study of glioma-infiltrating T cells after dendritic cell vaccination. Some clones are missing from TCRdb's copy, which holds only in-frame ones; the method was immunoSEQ multiplex PCR. Of 65,000 to 80,000 clones in the sample, about 76% were seen once. The sequencing here drew on blood, taken before dendritic cell vaccination. The receptors originated from a human donor with glioblastoma.

The chain has TRBV30 and TRBJ1-4; D may be TRBD1 (6 bases). This CDR3 has 13 residues. The germline V gene encodes CDR1 GTSNPN and CDR2 SVGIG (reference sequence). The ends were cut back, 1 base at V and 8 bases at J, with 11 bases in the middle. The CDR3 region is CAWSAGVGEKLFF. CDR3 in DNA: TGTGCCTGGAGTGCAGGGGTCGGGGAAAAACTGTTTTTT.

This rearrangement joins TRBV2 to TRBJ1-2; tentatively, D is TRBD1 (6 bases). V lost 3 bases to trimming and J lost 8 bases, with 16 bases between them. CDR3 length: 14 residues. CDR1 SNHLY and CDR2 FYNNEI come from the germline V gene. The CDR3 reads CASSEWIPGVGYTF. In DNA form, the CDR3 reads TGTGCCAGCAGTGAGTGGATACCAGGGGTAGGCTACACCTTC.

The chain uses TRBV30 and TRBJ2-3; 11 positions agree with TRBD2. V shed 0 bases and J 0 bases; nucleotides not matched to a gene: 2. The CDR3 totals 16 residues. CDR1 and CDR2 (germline): GTSNPN, SVGIG (reference sequence). DNA of the CDR3: TGTGCCTGGAGTGTAGGACTAGCGGGTAGCACAGATACGCAGTATTTT. It specifies CAWSVGLAGSTDTQYF.

The chain uses TRBV18 and TRBJ2-5; maybe TRBD1 (6 bases). Germline-derived CDR1 and CDR2 are KGHSH and LQKENI. The CDR3 has 14 amino acids. V lost 3 bases and J lost 1, with 9 bases in between. For the CDR3, the DNA is TGTGCCAGCTCACCCGTGACAGGCCAAGAGACCCAGTACTTC. Its translation: CASSPVTGQETQYF. Variable domain in full (rest from reference TRBV18 and TRBJ2-5): NAGVMQNPRHLVRRRGQEARLRCSPMKGHSHVYWYRQLPEEGLKFMVYLQKENIIDESGMPKERFSAEFPKEGPSILRIQQVVRGDSAAYFCASSPVTGQETQYFGPGTRLLVL.

The chain recombines TRBV29-1 with TRBJ1-2; tentative D call: TRBD1 (6 bases). Germline lookup yields CDR1 SQVTM and CDR2 ANQGSEA. V was shortened by 3 bases and J by 8 bases, with 16 bases between the two germline ends. The CDR3 is 13 residues long. The chain's CDR3 is CSVDNQGLGGYTF. The CDR3 DNA reads as TGCAGCGTTGATAATCAGGGGCTGGGAGGCTACACCTTC.